This passage covers 20 T cell receptor beta chains from one sample sequenced in a study of shared clonotypes between healthy human individuals. Terminally differentiated effector memory CD45RA+ cells were excluded from the naive CD8 cells, which were CD45RO-negative and positively selected for CCR7. TCRdb keeps only in-frame clones here, not all; method: immunoSEQ multiplex PCR. The table has about 1.9 million clones, about 94% seen once. Sequencing used naive CD8+ T cells from PBMCs. The source of these receptors is a man between 18 and 35 years old in good health. Some clones in this sample may be carry-over from other donors' samples.

Written as DNA, the CDR3 is TGTGCCAGCAGCCCTAAGGCCACTGAAGCTTTCTTT. Amino acids: CASSPKATEAFF. The chain joins TRBV7-9 to TRBJ1-1; no reliable D call. Trimming left V 5 bases short and J 4 bases short, with 8 bases between. The CDR3 runs 12 residues. Germline V gene sequence: CDR1 SEHNR, CDR2 FQNEAQ (reference sequence).

The chain links TRBV6-1 to TRBJ2-1, with 8 bases identical to TRBD2. The CDR3 consists of 16 residues. V lost 2 bases, J lost 5 bases, and 8 bases stayed unmatched. From germline, CDR1 is MNHNS and CDR2 SASEGT. The CDR3 spells CASSELPAGANNEQFF. CDR3 sequence (DNA): TGTGCCAGCAGTGAACTTCCAGCGGGGGCCAACAATGAGCAGTTCTTC.

In DNA, the CDR3 is TGTGCCAGCAGCTCCCGGGACTACCCCTTTGTGCAGTACTTC. It specifies CASSSRDYPFVQYF. This chain connects TRBV7-9 to TRBJ2-7; the match to TRBD2 covers 7 bases. Germline trimming cut 4 bases from V and 9 bases from J; bases unmatched to any gene: 12. The CDR3 has 14 amino acids. Germline V gene sequence: CDR1 SEHNR, CDR2 FQNEAQ (reference sequence).

This sequence joins TRBV4-1 and TRBJ1-1, with TRBD1 matching over 9 bases. J gave up 5 bases and V 1 base, and 5 bases lay outside the gene matches. Germline loops: CDR1 MGHRA, CDR2 YSYEKL. The CDR3 consists of 15 residues. Here the CDR3 reads CASSQVGDRGTEAFF. The CDR3 nucleotides read TGCGCCAGCAGCCAAGTGGGTGACAGGGGGACTGAAGCTTTCTTT.

The chain carries TRBV6-1 and TRBJ2-3, with 9 bases aligning to TRBD2. The ends lost 3 bases at V and 3 bases at J; junction bases unmatched: 1. From germline, CDR1 is MNHNS and CDR2 SASEGT. This CDR3 has 14 amino acids. This CDR3 is CASSEREGTDTQYF. The DNA for the CDR3 is TGTGCCAGCAGTGAGCGGGAGGGAACAGATACGCAGTATTTT.

The rearrangement uses TRBV10-1 and TRBJ2-2; 7 bases line up with TRBD2. The CDR3 spans 15 residues. V trimming: 6 bases; J trimming: 9 bases; junction bases outside the gene matches: 13. The V gene's germline CDR1 is WNHNN and CDR2 SYGVQD (reference sequence). CDR3 residues: CASSQSRLAGRELFF. CDR3 coding DNA: TGCGCCAGCAGCCAATCCCGACTAGCCGGAAGGGAGCTGTTTTTT.

The chain joins TRBV6-6 to TRBJ2-2, with 11 bases matching TRBD2. The CDR3 is made up of 15 amino acids. Germline V gives CDR1 MNHNY, CDR2 SVGAGI (reference sequence). Trimming removed 5 bases from V and 4 bases from J; junction bases left unmatched: 3. DNA for the CDR3: TGTGCCAGCAGTGGTAGCGGGAGGGCCACCGGGGAGCTGTTTTTT. This gives the protein CASSGSGRATGELFF.

Concerning this clone itself: This sample also contains other DNA sequences that code for the same CDR3. This chain connects TRBV7-9 to TRBJ2-7; tentatively, D is TRBD1 or TRBD2 (5 bases each). Between the trimmed V and J ends, which lost 2 bases and 4 bases, there was a span of 9 bases. Germline values: CDR1 SEHNR, CDR2 FQNEAQ (reference sequence). This CDR3 has 13 residues. The DNA for the CDR3 is TGTGCCAGCAGCTTACCGGGGCCATACGAGCAGTACTTC. Translated: CASSLPGPYEQYF. Using reference TRBV7-9 and TRBJ2-7 for the parts outside the CDR3, the full variable domain is DTGVSQNPRHKITKRGQNVTFRCDPISEHNRLYWYRQTLGQGPEFLTYFQNEAQLEKSRLLSDRFSAERPKGSFSTLEIQRTEQGDSAMYLCASSLPGPYEQYFGPGTRLTVT.

The chain joins TRBV7-6 to TRBJ2-3; 10 nucleotides agree with TRBD2. The CDR3 extends over 15 amino acids. J lost 5 bases, V lost 5 bases, and 7 bases had no gene match. From germline, CDR1 is SGHVS and CDR2 FNYEAQ. The CDR3 spells CASSHLAGVGDTQYF. The CDR3 DNA reads TGTGCCAGCAGCCATCTAGCGGGAGTCGGAGATACGCAGTATTTT.

V usage is TRBV27 and J usage is TRBJ2-5, with 9 nucleotides matching TRBD2. The CDR3 extends over 14 amino acids. Looked up from germline, CDR1 is MNHEY and CDR2 is SMNVEV (reference sequence). V lost 2 bases, J lost 13 bases, and 11 bases stayed unmatched. The CDR3 sequence: CASSLGLAGPSVYF. In nucleotides, the CDR3 is TGTGCCAGCAGTTTAGGGCTAGCGGGACCCTCGGTGTACTTC.

The chain combines TRBV7-9 with TRBJ2-1, with TRBD2 matching over 8 bases. There are 16 residues in the CDR3. Germline CDR1 SEHNR, CDR2 FQNEAQ (reference sequence). Losses at the gene ends were 4 bases for V and 8 bases for J; bases not matched to a gene: 13. The CDR3 DNA reads as TGTGCCAGCAGCTCCCCGAAAAGCGGGAGTATCTATGAGCAGTTCTTC. Its protein product is CASSSPKSGSIYEQFF. Based on the CDR3 plus reference TRBV7-9 and TRBJ2-1, the full variable domain is DTGVSQNPRHKITKRGQNVTFRCDPISEHNRLYWYRQTLGQGPEFLTYFQNEAQLEKSRLLSDRFSAERPKGSFSTLEIQRTEQGDSAMYLCASSSPKSGSIYEQFFGPGTRLTVL.

V gene TRBV13 combines with J gene TRBJ1-3; D is possibly TRBD1 (6 bases). Trimming stripped 5 bases from V and 11 bases from J, with 13 bases between. This CDR3 comprises 12 residues. Germline CDR1 and CDR2: PRHDT and FYEKMQ (reference sequence). CDR3 nucleotide sequence: TGTGCCAGCAGCAGATACGAGGGGGCCATATATTTT. It translates to CASSRYEGAIYF.

CDR3 DNA: TGTGCCAGCAGTTACTCGGGACTAGTTAGCGAGCAGTACTTC. Amino acids: CASSYSGLVSEQYF. This chain uses TRBV6-5 with TRBJ2-7; 8 nucleotides line up with TRBD2. V dropped 0 bases and J dropped 6; count of bases not matched to a gene: 4. Germline CDR1 reads MNHEY; CDR2 reads SVGAGI. This CDR3 contains 14 residues.

J is TRBJ2-7 and V is TRBV5-4; D remains ambiguous. This CDR3 spans 12 amino acids. From germline, CDR1 is SGHNT and CDR2 YYREEE (reference sequence). V was clipped by 4 bases and J by 2 bases, with 7 bases between them. The CDR3 is CASSAHPYEQYF. The CDR3 DNA follows: TGTGCCAGCAGCGCCCACCCCTACGAGCAGTACTTC.

This rearrangement joins TRBV28 to TRBJ1-2; D may be TRBD1 (5 bases). CDR1 and CDR2 from the germline V gene are MDHEN and SYDVKM. This CDR3 has 17 amino acids. The V end was cut by 8 bases, the J end by 5 bases, with 27 bases between. The CDR3 is CASRLSYRGGRLYGYTF. The CDR3 region has the DNA TGTGCCAGCCGCCTTTCCTATCGCGGGGGGAGGTTATATGGCTACACCTTC.

The chain recombines TRBV28 with TRBJ2-5; 9 nucleotides line up with TRBD2. Germline CDR1 MDHEN, CDR2 SYDVKM. CDR3 length equals 16 residues. The V and J ends lost 6 bases and 5 bases, in that order; junction bases with no gene match: 13. The CDR3 loop reads CASSTTIAGAGETQYF. DNA of the CDR3: TGTGCCAGCAGCACCACTATAGCGGGAGCTGGTGAGACCCAGTACTTC.

This rearrangement joins TRBV19 to TRBJ1-5, with D hard to call. CDR1 and CDR2 from the germline V gene are LNHDA and SQIVND (reference sequence). V was pared by 3 bases and J by 3 bases, with 12 bases between. CDR3 length: 15 residues. The CDR3 here is CASSIGYGYNQPQHF. CDR3 coding DNA: TGTGCCAGTAGTATTGGGTACGGTTACAATCAGCCCCAGCATTTT. The whole variable domain, remainder taken from reference TRBV19 and TRBJ1-5, is DGGITQSPKYLFRKEGQNVTLSCEQNLNHDAMYWYRQDPGQGLRLIYYSQIVNDFQKGDIAEGYSVSREKKESFPLTVTSAQKNPTAFYLCASSIGYGYNQPQHFGDGTRLSIL.

In DNA form, the CDR3 reads TGTGCCAGCACTACCGGGACTGCTAATGAAAAACTGTTTTTT. Translated, it gives CASTTGTANEKLFF. V usage is TRBV4-2 and J usage is TRBJ1-4, with a possible D match to TRBD1 (5 bases). CDR3 size: 14 residues. The germline V gene encodes CDR1 LGHNA and CDR2 YNFKEQ. Between the trimmed V and J ends, which lost 7 bases and 3 bases, there was a span of 12 bases.

The gene calls are TRBV28 and TRBJ2-5; 12 nucleotides align to TRBD1. This CDR3 comprises 15 residues. CDR1 and CDR2 from the germline V gene are MDHEN and SYDVKM. V trimming: 6 bases; J trimming: 5 bases; junction bases outside the gene matches: 7. CDR3 loop: CASSEGQGAVETQYF. The DNA of the CDR3 is TGTGCCAGCAGCGAGGGACAGGGGGCGGTGGAGACCCAGTACTTC.

The V call is TRBV15, the J call TRBJ1-4; TRBD1 aligns across 10 bases. Germline V gives CDR1 LNHNV, CDR2 YYDKDF (reference sequence). Trimming removed 5 bases from V and 4 bases from J; junction bases left unmatched: 7. The CDR3 consists of 16 residues. The CDR3: CATSEGDRGHNEKLFF. As DNA, the CDR3 is TGTGCCACCAGCGAGGGGGACAGGGGCCATAATGAAAAACTGTTTTTT.